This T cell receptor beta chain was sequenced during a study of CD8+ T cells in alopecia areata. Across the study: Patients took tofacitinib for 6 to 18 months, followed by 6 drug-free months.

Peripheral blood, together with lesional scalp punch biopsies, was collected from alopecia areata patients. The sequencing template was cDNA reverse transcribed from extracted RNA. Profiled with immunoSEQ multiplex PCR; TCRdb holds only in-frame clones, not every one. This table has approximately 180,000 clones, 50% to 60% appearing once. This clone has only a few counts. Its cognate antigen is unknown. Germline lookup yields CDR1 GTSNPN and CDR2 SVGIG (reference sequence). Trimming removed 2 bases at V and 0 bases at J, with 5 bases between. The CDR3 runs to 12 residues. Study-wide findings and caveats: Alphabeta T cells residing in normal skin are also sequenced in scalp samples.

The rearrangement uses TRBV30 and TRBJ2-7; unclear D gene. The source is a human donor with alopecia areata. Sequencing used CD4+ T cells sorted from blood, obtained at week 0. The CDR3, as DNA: TGTGCCTGGAGTATACTCTCCTACGAGCAGTACTTC. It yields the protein CAWSILSYEQYF.